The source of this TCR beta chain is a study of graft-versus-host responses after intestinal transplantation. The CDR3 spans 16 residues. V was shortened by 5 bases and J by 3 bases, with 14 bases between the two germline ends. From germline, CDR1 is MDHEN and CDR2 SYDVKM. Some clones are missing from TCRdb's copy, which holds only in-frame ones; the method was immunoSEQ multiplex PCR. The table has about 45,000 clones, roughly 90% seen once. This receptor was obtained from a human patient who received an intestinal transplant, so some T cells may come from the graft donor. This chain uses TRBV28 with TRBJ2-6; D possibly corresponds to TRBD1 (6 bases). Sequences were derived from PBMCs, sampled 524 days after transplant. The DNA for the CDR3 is TGTGCCAGCAGTACCGGGACATTTTTTGGGGCCAACGTCCTGACTTTC. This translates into CASSTGTFFGANVLTF.